A few counts support the clone carrying this TCR beta chain. The data derive from a study of CD8+ T cells in alopecia areata. Treatment indicated: oral pan-JAK inhibitor, 5-10 mg twice daily. Once RNA had been extracted, it was reverse transcribed into cDNA to act as the sequencing template. The assay was immunoSEQ multiplex PCR, and TCRdb's table has in-frame clones only and misses some. The table has some 200,000 clones, less than 50% seen once. The source material was CD4+ T cells sorted from blood, sampled around week 37, from a patient treated with tofacitinib. The TCR sequence derives from a human donor with alopecia areata.

CDR3 nucleotides: TGTGCCAGCAGCTCGACGACCCACGAGCAGTACTTC. It specifies CASSSTTHEQYF. The chain combines TRBV11-2 with TRBJ2-7, with D unclear. CDR3 length: 12 amino acids. V lost 4 bases, J lost 5 bases, and 9 bases lay in between. Germline V gives CDR1 SGHAT, CDR2 FQNNGV.